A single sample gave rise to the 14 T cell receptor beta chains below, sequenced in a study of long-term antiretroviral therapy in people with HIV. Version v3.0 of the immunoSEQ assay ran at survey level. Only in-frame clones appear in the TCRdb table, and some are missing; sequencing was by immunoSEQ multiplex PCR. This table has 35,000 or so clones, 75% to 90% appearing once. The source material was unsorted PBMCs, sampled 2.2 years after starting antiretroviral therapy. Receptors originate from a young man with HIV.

CDR3 amino acids: CASSDPGTEAFF. Written as DNA, the CDR3 is TGTGCCAGCAGTGATCCCGGGACTGAAGCTTTCTTT. The rearrangement links TRBV25-1 to TRBJ1-1, with D unresolved. V was clipped by 3 bases and J by 5 bases, with 7 bases between them. CDR3 size: 12 residues. Per germline, CDR1 MGHDK and CDR2 SYGVNS.

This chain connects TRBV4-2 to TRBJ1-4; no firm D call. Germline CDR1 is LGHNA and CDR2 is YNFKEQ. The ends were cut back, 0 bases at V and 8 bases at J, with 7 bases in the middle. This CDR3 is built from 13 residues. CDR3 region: CASSQDSDEKLFF. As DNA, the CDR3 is TGTGCCAGCAGCCAAGATTCGGACGAAAAACTGTTTTTT.

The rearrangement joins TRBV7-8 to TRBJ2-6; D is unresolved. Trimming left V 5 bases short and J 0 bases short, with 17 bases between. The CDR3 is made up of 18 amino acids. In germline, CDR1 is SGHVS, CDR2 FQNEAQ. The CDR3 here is CASSTRHAASSGANVLTF. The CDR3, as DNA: TGTGCCAGCAGCACAAGGCATGCAGCCTCCTCTGGGGCCAACGTCCTGACTTTC.

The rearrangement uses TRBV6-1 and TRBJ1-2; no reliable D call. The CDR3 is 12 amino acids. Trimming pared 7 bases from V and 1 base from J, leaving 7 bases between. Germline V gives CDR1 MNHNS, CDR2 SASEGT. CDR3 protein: CASKTVNYGYTF. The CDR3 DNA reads TGTGCCAGCAAGACGGTTAACTATGGCTACACCTTC.

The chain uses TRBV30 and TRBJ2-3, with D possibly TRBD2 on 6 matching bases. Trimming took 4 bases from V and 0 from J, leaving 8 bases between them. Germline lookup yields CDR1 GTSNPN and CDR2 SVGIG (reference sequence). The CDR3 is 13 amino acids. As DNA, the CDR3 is TGTGCCTGGACTGGGGGGAGCACAGATACGCAGTATTTT. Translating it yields CAWTGGSTDTQYF. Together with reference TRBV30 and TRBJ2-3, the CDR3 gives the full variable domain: SQTIHQWPATLVQPVGSPLSLECTVEGTSNPNLYWYRQAAGRGLQLLFYSVGIGQISSEVPQNLSASRPQDRQFILSSKKLLLSDSGFYLCAWTGGSTDTQYFGPGTRLTVL.

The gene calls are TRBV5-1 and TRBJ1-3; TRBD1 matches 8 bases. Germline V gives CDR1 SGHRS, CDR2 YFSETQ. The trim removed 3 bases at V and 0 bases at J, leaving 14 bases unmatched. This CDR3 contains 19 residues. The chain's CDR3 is CASSSVGQGVPSSGNTIYF. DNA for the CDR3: TGCGCCAGCAGCTCCGTTGGACAGGGAGTACCTAGCTCTGGAAACACCATATATTTT.

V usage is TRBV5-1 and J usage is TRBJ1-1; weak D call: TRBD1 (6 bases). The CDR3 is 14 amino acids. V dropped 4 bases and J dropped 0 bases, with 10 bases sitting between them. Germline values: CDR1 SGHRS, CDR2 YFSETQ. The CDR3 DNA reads TGCGCCAGCAGCGGGGGCCAGATGAACACTGAAGCTTTCTTT. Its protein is CASSGGQMNTEAFF.

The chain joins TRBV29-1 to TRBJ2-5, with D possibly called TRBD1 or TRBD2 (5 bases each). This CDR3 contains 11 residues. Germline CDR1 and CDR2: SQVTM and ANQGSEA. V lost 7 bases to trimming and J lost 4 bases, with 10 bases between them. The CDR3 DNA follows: TGCAGCGCCTTTGGGGGAGAGACCCAGTACTTC. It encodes CSAFGGETQYF.

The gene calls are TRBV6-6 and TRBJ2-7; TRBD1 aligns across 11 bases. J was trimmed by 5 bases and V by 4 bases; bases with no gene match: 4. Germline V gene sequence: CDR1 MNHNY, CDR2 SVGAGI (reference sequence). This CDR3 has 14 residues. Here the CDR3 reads CASSSRDRGDEQYF. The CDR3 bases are TGTGCCAGCAGTTCCCGGGACAGGGGGGACGAGCAGTACTTC.

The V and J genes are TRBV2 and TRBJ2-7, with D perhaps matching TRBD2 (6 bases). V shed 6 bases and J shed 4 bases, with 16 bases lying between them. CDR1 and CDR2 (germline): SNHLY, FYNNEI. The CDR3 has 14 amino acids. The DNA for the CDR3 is TGTGCCAGCAGCGGGACTCCGATACTATACGAGCAGTACTTC. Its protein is CASSGTPILYEQYF.

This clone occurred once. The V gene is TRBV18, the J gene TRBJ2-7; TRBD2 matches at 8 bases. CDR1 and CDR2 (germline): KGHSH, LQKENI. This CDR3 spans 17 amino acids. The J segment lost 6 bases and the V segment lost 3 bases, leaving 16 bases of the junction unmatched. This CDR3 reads CASSPGPGAGDGGEQYF. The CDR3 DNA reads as TGTGCCAGCTCACCGGGGCCAGGAGCGGGGGACGGAGGCGAGCAGTACTTC.

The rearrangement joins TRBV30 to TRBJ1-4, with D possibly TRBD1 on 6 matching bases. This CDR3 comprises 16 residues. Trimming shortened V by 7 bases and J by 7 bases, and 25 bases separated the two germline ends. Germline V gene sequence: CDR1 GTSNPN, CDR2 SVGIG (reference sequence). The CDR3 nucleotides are TGTGCCTTCTCTTTAGCCGACGGCAGGGGCGGTGAAAAACTGTTTTTT. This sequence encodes CAFSLADGRGGEKLFF.

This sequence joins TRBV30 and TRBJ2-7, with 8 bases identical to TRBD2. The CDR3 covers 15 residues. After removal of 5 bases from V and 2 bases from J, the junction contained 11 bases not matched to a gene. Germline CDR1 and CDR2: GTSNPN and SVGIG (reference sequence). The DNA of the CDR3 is TGTGCCTGGGATCCCCTCGGGAGGGGCCCCTACGAGCAGTACTTC. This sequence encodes CAWDPLGRGPYEQYF.

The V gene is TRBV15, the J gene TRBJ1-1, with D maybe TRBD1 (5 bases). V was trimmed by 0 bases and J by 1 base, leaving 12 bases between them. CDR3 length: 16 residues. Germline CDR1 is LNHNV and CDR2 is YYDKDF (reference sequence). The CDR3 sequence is CATSREGEDSNTEAFF. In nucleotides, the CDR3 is TGTGCCACCAGCAGAGAGGGGGAGGATTCGAACACTGAAGCTTTCTTT.